This T cell receptor beta chain appears in the sequencing data of a study of T cells after yellow fever vaccination. In the study overall: Those fractions that held only low numbers of cells were prepared using the SMART-Seq v4 Ultra Low Input RNA kit.

In making TCR cDNA, 5'RACE template switching added a universal primer site and UMIs to it. In TCRdb, the 5' RACE reads were re-called with MiXCR into one record per CDR3 protein. The table records some 300,000 distinct CDR3 sequences, around 4% of them present only once. Study findings and constraints: Abundant contaminating clonotypes from the bulk population could appear in FACS-sorted repertoires. Clonotype sharing between CD4 and CD8 compartments was small.

This clonotype turned up a few times. Its matching antigen is unknown. This sample comprised PBMCs, obtained on the day of the yellow fever booster vaccination. The source is a man in his late teens or twenties who received the YFV17D yellow fever vaccine.

CDR3 region: CSARDIKGNQPQHF. In DNA, the CDR3 is TGCAGTGCTAGAGATATCAAGGGCAATCAGCCCCAGCATTTT. This chain joins TRBV20-1 and TRBJ1-5; D is unresolved. V was cut by 0 bases and J by 2 bases, with 8 bases left in between. Germline CDR1 is DFQATT and CDR2 is SNEGSKA (reference sequence). The CDR3 extends over 14 amino acids.